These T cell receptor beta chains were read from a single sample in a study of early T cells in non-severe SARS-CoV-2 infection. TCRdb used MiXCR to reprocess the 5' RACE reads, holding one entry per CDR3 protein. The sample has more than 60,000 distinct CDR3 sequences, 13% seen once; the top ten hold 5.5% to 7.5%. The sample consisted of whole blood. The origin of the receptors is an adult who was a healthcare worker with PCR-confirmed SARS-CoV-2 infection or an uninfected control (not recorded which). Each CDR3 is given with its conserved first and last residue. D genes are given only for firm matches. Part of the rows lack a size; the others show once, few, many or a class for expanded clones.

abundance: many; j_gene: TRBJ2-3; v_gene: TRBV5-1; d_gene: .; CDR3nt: TGCGCCAGCAGCTCCACCGGGACCTACACAGATACGCAGTATTTT; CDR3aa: CASSSTGTYTDTQYF
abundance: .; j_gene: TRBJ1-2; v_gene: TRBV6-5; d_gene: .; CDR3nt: TGTGCCAGCAGTTACTCGTCCCGAAACTATGGCTACACCTTC; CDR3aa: CASSYSSRNYGYTF
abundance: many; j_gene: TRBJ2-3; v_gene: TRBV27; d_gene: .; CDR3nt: TGTGCCAGCAGTAGGGGGGGGAGCCCCCTATCAAGCACAGATACGCAGTATTTT; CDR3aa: CASSRGGSPLSSTDTQYF
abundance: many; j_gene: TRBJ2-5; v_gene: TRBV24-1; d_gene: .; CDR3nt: TGTGCCACCAGTGATTTGACGTCCGACCAAGAGACCCAGTACTTC; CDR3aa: CATSDLTSDQETQYF
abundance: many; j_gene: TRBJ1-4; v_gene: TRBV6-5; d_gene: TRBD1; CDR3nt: TGTGCCAGCAGTTCTTGGGACAGACGTAATGAAAAACTGTTTTTT; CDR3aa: CASSSWDRRNEKLFF
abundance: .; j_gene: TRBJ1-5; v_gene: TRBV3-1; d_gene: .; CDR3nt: TGTGCCAGCAGCCAAGGGGCTTATAGCAATCAGCCCCAGCATTTT; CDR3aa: CASSQGAYSNQPQHF
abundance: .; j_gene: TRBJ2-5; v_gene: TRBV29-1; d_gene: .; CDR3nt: TGCAGCCTTCGAAGAGGGGAGGAGACCCAGTACTTC; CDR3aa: CSLRRGEETQYF
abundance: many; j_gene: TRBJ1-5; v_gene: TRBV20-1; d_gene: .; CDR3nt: TGCAGTGCTCATTCTTGGGGGACCGCCAATCAGCCCCAGCATTTT; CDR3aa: CSAHSWGTANQPQHF
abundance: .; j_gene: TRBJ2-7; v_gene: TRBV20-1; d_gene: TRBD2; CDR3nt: TGCAGTGCCCCAAAGCCCCTAGCGGGAGCCTACGAGCAGTACTTC; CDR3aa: CSAPKPLAGAYEQYF
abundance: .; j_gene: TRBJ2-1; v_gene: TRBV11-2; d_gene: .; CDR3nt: TGTGCCAGCAGCTTGAGGACCCCCTCCTACAATGAGCAGTTCTTC; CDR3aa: CASSLRTPSYNEQFF
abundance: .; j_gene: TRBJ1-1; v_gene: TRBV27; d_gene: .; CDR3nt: TGTGCCAGCAGTCCCCGACGGAACACTGAAGCTTTCTTT; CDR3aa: CASSPRRNTEAFF
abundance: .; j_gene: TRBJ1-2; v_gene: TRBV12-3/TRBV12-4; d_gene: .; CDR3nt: TGTGCCAGCAGTTTAAGGGGAAACCACACCTTC; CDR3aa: CASSLRGNHTF
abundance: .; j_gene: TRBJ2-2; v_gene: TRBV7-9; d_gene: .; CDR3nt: TGTGCCAGCAGCGAGACAGGCGACACCGGGGAGCTGTTTTTT; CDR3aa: CASSETGDTGELFF
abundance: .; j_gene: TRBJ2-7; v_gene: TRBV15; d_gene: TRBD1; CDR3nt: TGTGCCACCAGCAGAGGGGGGACAGGGAACGAGCAGTACTTC; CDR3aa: CATSRGGTGNEQYF
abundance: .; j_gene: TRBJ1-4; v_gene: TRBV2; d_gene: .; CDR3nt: TGTGCCAGCAGAGCAGAAAAACTGTTTTTT; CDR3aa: CASRAEKLFF
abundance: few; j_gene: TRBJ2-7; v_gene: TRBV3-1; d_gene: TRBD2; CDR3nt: TGTGCCAGCAGCCAAGATCCAGCGGGAGCCTACGAGCAGTACTTC; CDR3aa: CASSQDPAGAYEQYF
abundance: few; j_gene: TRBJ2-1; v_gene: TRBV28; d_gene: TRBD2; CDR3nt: TGTGCCAGCAGTTCTCTAGCGGTCTCCTACAATGAGCAGTTCTTC; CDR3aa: CASSSLAVSYNEQFF
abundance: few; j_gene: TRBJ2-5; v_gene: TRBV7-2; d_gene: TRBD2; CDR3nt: TGTGCCAGCAGCTTGGGAGCGTTGGCTAGCGGGAGAGGTGAGACCCAGTACTTC; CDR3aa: CASSLGALASGRGETQYF
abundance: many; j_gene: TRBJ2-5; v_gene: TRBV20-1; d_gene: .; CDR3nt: TGCAGTGCAAGGGGCAGGACGGTCGAGACCCAGTACTTC; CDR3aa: CSARGRTVETQYF
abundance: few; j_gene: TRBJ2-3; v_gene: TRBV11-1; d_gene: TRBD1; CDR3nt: TGTGCCAGCAGCCTACAGGGGAATACGCAGTATTTT; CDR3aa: CASSLQGNTQYF
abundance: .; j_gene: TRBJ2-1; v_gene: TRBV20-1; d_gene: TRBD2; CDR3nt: TGCAGTGCTTCCGGGACTAGCGGGAGGTCTTTGAATGAGCAGTTCTTC; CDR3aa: CSASGTSGRSLNEQFF
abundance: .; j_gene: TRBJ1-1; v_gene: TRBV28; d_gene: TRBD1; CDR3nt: TGTGCCAGCAGTCCCGGGACAGGGGGGTACACTGAAGCTTTCTTT; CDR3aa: CASSPGTGGYTEAFF
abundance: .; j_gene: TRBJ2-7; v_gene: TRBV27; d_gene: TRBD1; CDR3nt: TGTGCCAGCAGGGCGGGGACAGGGGGCGTCTACGAGCAGTACTTC; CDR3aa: CASRAGTGGVYEQYF
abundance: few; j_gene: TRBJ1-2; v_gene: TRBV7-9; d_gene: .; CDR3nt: TGTGCCAGCAGCCGAGGACTCAACTATGGCTACACCTTC; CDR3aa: CASSRGLNYGYTF
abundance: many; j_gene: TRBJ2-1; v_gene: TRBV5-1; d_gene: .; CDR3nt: TGCGCCAGCAGCTTGGGGGACTCCTACAATGAGCAGTTCTTC; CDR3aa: CASSLGDSYNEQFF
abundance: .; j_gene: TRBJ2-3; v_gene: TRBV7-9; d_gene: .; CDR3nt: TGTGCCAGCACCCTTACAGTAGATACGCAGTATTTT; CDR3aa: CASTLTVDTQYF
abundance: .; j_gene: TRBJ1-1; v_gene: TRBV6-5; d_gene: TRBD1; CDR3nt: TGTGCCAGCAGAGAGAACAGGGGGGACACTGAAGCTTTCTTT; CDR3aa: CASRENRGDTEAFF
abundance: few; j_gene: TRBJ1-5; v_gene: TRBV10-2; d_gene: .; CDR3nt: TGCGCCAGCAGTTCACAGGCTGGTCAGCCCCAGCATTTT; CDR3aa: CASSSQAGQPQHF
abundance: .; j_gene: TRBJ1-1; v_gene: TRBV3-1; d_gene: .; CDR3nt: TGTGCCAGCAGCCAATTTGGGGGGAACACTGAAGCTTTCTTT; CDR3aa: CASSQFGGNTEAFF
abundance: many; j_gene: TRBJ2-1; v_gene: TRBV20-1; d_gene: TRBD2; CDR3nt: TGCAGTGCTAATCAACTAGCGGGAGGCGTCGGCTCCTACAATGAGCAGTTCTTC; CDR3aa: CSANQLAGGVGSYNEQFF
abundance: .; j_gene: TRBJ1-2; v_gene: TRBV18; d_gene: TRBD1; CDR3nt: TGTGCCAGCTCATCCGGACAGGCACACTATGGCTACACCTTC; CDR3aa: CASSSGQAHYGYTF
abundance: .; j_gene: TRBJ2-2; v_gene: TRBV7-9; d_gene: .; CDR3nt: TGTGCCAGCAGCTTATCAGGAAAGACCGGGGAGCTGTTTTTT; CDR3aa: CASSLSGKTGELFF
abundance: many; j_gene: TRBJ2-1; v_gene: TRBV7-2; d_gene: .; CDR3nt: TGTGCCAGCAGTCTGGACGGGATCGCTGAGCAGTTCTTC; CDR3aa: CASSLDGIAEQFF
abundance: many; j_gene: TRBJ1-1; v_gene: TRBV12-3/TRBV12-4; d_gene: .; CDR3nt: TGTGCCAGCAGTTTAGTACGGGGTAACACTGAAGCTTTCTTT; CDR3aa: CASSLVRGNTEAFF
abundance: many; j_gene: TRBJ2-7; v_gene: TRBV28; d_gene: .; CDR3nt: TGTGCCAGCAGTTCCCCGGCTAGCTCCTACGAGCAGTACTTC; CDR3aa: CASSSPASSYEQYF
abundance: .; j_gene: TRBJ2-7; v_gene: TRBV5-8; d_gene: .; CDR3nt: TGTGCCAGCAGCTTTGTTGCTGGAGGGGCCTACGAGCAGTACTTC; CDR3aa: CASSFVAGGAYEQYF
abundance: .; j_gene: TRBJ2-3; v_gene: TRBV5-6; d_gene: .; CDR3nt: TGTGCCAGCAGCATCAGTTCCGGGGCCTACACAGATACGCAGTATTTT; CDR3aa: CASSISSGAYTDTQYF
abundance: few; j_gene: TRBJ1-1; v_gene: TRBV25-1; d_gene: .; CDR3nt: TGTGCCAGCAGTGAATACCAAGTTAACACTGAAGCTTTCTTT; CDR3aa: CASSEYQVNTEAFF
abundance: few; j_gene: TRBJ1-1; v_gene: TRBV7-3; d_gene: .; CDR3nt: TGTGCCAGCAGCTTAAGTGACGGTTCCACTGAAGCTTTCTTT; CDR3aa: CASSLSDGSTEAFF
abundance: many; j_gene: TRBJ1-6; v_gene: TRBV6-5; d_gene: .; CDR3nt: TGTGCCAGCAGTTACGCAACCGGGGCTCTTAATTCACCCCTCCACTTT; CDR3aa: CASSYATGALNSPLHF
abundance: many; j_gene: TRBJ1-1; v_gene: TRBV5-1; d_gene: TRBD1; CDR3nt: TGCGCCAGCAGCCTAACAGGGGTTTCGAACACTGAAGCTTTCTTT; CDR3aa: CASSLTGVSNTEAFF
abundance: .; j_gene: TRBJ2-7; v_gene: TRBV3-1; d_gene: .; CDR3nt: TGTGCCAGCAGCCAGGTGTTCAGCGGCACCTACGAGCAGTACTTC; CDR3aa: CASSQVFSGTYEQYF
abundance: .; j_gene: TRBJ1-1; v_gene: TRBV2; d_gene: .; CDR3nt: TGTGCCAGCATCGGCAGGGTGGGAAACACTGAAGCTTTCTTT; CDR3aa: CASIGRVGNTEAFF
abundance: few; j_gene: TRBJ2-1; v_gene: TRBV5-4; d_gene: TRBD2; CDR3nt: TGTGCCAGCAGGCAGCGGGACCTCTCCTACAATGAGCAGTTCTTC; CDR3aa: CASRQRDLSYNEQFF